This record concerns one TCR beta chain sequence. Its specificity is unknown. Germline V CDR1 and CDR2: SNHLY, FYNNEI. This CDR3 contains 13 residues. V gave up 8 bases and J gave up 1 base, with 11 bases separating them. The data were obtained in a study of beta chain features in type 1 diabetes. Study-wide background: Healthy donors, compared against patients, showed similar age, gender and cell yields. Whole-study results and caveats: Small HLA sub-analyses could not settle whether HLA shapes TCRB rearrangement. All four CD4+ subsets of Type 1 diabetes patients contained TCRB CDR3s that were moderately but significantly shorter. The similarity of naive, central memory and Treg TCRB repertoires appeared greater among patients than among healthy donors.

The sequenced template was cDNA made from the entire isolated RNA. Only in-frame clones appear in the TCRdb table, and some are missing; sequencing was by immunoSEQ multiplex PCR. In the table there are 13,000 to 15,000 clones, approximately 68% of which are singletons. Sequenced input: stem cell memory CD4+ T cells from blood. The source of this sequence is a woman aged 18 to 35 with type 1 diabetes. This rearrangement joins TRBV2 to TRBJ1-1, with D hard to call. The chain's CDR3 is CASGPQSNTEAFF. The CDR3 DNA is TGTGCCAGCGGTCCGCAGTCGAACACTGAAGCTTTCTTT.